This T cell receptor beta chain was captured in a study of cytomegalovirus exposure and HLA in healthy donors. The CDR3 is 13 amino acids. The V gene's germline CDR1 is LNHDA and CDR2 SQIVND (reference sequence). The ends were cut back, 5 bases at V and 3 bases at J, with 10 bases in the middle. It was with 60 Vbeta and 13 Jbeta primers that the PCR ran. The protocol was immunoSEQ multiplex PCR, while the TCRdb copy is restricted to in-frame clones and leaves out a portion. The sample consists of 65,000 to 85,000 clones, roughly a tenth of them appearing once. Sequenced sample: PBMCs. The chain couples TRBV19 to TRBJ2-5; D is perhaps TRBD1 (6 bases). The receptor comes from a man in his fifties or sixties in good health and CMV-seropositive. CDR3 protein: CASSQRTEETQYF. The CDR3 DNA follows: TGTGCCAGTAGTCAAAGGACAGAAGAGACCCAGTACTTC.